Each of the 30 T cell receptor beta chains below was sequenced from the same sample in a study of shared clonotypes between healthy human individuals. CD8 cells classed as naive were CD45RO-negative and positively selected for CCR7, excluding terminally differentiated effector memory CD45RA+ cells. Measured with immunoSEQ multiplex PCR; TCRdb has only the in-frame clones, and not every one. The sample includes 650,000 to 800,000 clones, approximately 90% of them seen just once. The sequenced material came from naive CD8+ T cells sorted from blood. Receptor source: a man between 25 and 39 years old in good health.

This clone appeared a single time. This sequence joins TRBV14 and TRBJ2-7; the D is unclear. The V end was cut by 2 bases, the J end by 3 bases, with 8 bases between. Germline CDR1 is SGHDN and CDR2 is FVKESK. This CDR3 has 13 amino acids. This chain's CDR3 is CASSQRTRYEQYF. CDR3 coding DNA: TGTGCCAGCAGCCAAAGAACCCGCTACGAGCAGTACTTC.

This chain joins TRBV7-3 and TRBJ2-2, with unresolved D. Germline loops: CDR1 SGHTA, CDR2 FQGTGA. CDR3 length: 13 residues. V lost 1 base, J lost 4 bases, and 4 bases lay in between. CDR3 protein: CASSLIGTGELFF. The DNA of the CDR3 is TGTGCCAGCAGCTTAATCGGCACCGGGGAGCTGTTTTTT.

V usage is TRBV7-6 and J usage is TRBJ2-7; the match to TRBD1 covers 7 bases. CDR1 and CDR2 (germline): SGHVS, FNYEAQ. The length of the CDR3 is 16 residues. V gave up 1 base and J gave up 0 bases; unmatched junction bases: 6. The CDR3 sequence: CASSLGDRDPSYEQYF. In DNA, the CDR3 is TGTGCCAGCAGCTTAGGAGACAGGGACCCCTCCTACGAGCAGTACTTC. Combining the CDR3 with reference TRBV7-6 and TRBJ2-7 gives the whole variable domain GAGVSQSPRYKVTKRGQDVALRCDPISGHVSLYWYRQALGQGPEFLTYFNYEAQQDKSGLPNDRFSAERPEGSISTLTIQRTEQRDSAMYRCASSLGDRDPSYEQYFGPGTRLTVT.

V is TRBV25-1 and J is TRBJ2-1; TRBD1 might be the D (6 bases). V was clipped by 8 bases and J by 6 bases, with 17 bases between them. Germline-derived CDR1 and CDR2 are MGHDK and SYGVNS. The CDR3 has 14 residues. CDR3 in DNA: TGTGCCAGCCTAAGGGGGAGAAACCTCAATGAGCAGTTCTTC. Translating gives CASLRGRNLNEQFF. Full variable domain (missing parts from reference TRBV25-1 and TRBJ2-1): EADIYQTPRYLVIGTGKKITLECSQTMGHDKMYWYQQDPGMELHLIHYSYGVNSTEKGDLSSESTVSRIRTEHFPLTLESARPSHTSQYLCASLRGRNLNEQFFGPGTRLTVL.

The V call is TRBV25-1, the J call TRBJ2-2; 7 nucleotides match TRBD2. Germline V gene sequence: CDR1 MGHDK, CDR2 SYGVNS. Trimming cost V 7 bases and J 0 bases; bases outside gene matches: 5. The CDR3 runs to 15 residues. CDR3 DNA sequence: TGTGCCAGCACGACTAGCCTATCGAACACCGGGGAGCTGTTTTTT. It is translated as CASTTSLSNTGELFF.

The rearrangement uses TRBV5-1 and TRBJ1-1; D is undetermined. V shed 0 bases and J shed 1 base, with 13 bases lying between them. Germline V CDR1 and CDR2: SGHRS, YFSETQ. The CDR3 extends over 16 amino acids. The CDR3 protein is CASSLGLSGRNTEAFF. DNA of the CDR3: TGCGCCAGCAGCTTGGGGTTATCGGGGAGGAACACTGAAGCTTTCTTT.

This chain joins TRBV10-3 and TRBJ2-3; possibly TRBD1 or TRBD2 for D (7 bases each). From germline, CDR1 is ENHRY and CDR2 SYGVKD. The CDR3 has 15 residues. V was cut by 8 bases and J by 2 bases, with 17 bases left in between. CDR3 bases: TGTGCCATCGCGGGGGACAGCGGAATCACAGATACGCAGTATTTT. This translates into CAIAGDSGITDTQYF.

For this clone: Because the CDR3 is missing its conserved closing phenylalanine or tryptophan, this is likely a read error. V is TRBV7-9 and J is TRBJ1-1; D not certain. This CDR3 has 12 amino acids. V gave up 5 bases and J gave up 1 base, with 5 bases separating them. Germline V gene data show CDR1 as SEHNR and CDR2 as FQNEAQ (reference sequence). The CDR3 bases are TGTGCCAGCAGCCTCGAGAACACTGAAGCTTTCTCT. This translates into CASSLENTEAFS.

J is TRBJ2-3 and V is TRBV11-2, with D tentatively TRBD1 or TRBD2 (5 bases each). Between the trimmed V and J ends, which lost 5 bases and 0 bases, there was a span of 21 bases. The germline gives CDR1 SGHAT, CDR2 FQNNGV. The CDR3 runs to 18 residues. The DNA for the CDR3 is TGTGCCAGCAGCGAATCTGACTCCCGGGACCAAAGCACAGATACGCAGTATTTT. Amino acids: CASSESDSRDQSTDTQYF. The full variable domain, with the rest looked up from reference TRBV11-2 and TRBJ2-3, is EAGVAQSPRYKIIEKRQSVAFWCNPISGHATLYWYQQILGQGPKLLIQFQNNGVVDDSQLPKDRFSAERLKGVDSTLKIQPAKLEDSAVYLCASSESDSRDQSTDTQYFGPGTRLTVL.

The chain combines TRBV25-1 with TRBJ2-2, with 8 bases that match TRBD1. In germline, CDR1 is MGHDK, CDR2 SYGVNS. The CDR3 has 14 amino acids. V gave up 9 bases and J gave up 5 bases; unmatched junction bases: 8. In DNA form, the CDR3 reads TGTGCCAGTGCCCGGGACAGGTTTACCGGGGAGCTGTTTTTT. Its protein product is CASARDRFTGELFF. The full variable domain, in which reference TRBV25-1 and TRBJ2-2 provide the parts outside the CDR3, is EADIYQTPRYLVIGTGKKITLECSQTMGHDKMYWYQQDPGMELHLIHYSYGVNSTEKGDLSSESTVSRIRTEHFPLTLESARPSHTSQYLCASARDRFTGELFFGEGSRLTVL.

The chain is built from TRBV5-1 and TRBJ2-1; 10 bases line up with TRBD2. Trimming removed 3 bases from V and 4 bases from J; junction bases left unmatched: 4. This CDR3 has 15 amino acids. Germline values: CDR1 SGHRS, CDR2 YFSETQ. CDR3 residues: CASSWTSGTYNEQFF. The DNA for the CDR3 is TGCGCCAGCAGCTGGACTAGCGGAACATACAATGAGCAGTTCTTC.

Details on this clone: Different DNA sequences within this sample yield the same CDR3. The rearrangement links TRBV2 to TRBJ2-1; no clear D. Deletions cut 4 bases from V and 4 bases from J, with 5 bases between. Germline V CDR1 and CDR2: SNHLY, FYNNEI. The CDR3 extends over 12 amino acids. For the CDR3, the DNA is TGTGCCAGCAGTGGAGTATACAATGAGCAGTTCTTC. This gives the protein CASSGVYNEQFF.

The chain combines TRBV7-2 with TRBJ1-2; D uncertain. With 5 bases removed from V and 2 bases from J, the gap between germline ends came to 24 bases. Germline assignment: CDR1 SGHTA and CDR2 FQGNSA. The CDR3 is 18 amino acids. The CDR3 bases are TGTGCCAGCAGCCCTTTTGGAAGACTCGCGGGGAACAACTATGGCTACACCTTC. The encoded protein is CASSPFGRLAGNNYGYTF.

This chain links TRBV4-1 with TRBJ2-1; TRBD2 matches 10 bases. Germline assignment: CDR1 MGHRA and CDR2 YSYEKL. Trimming removed 0 bases from V and 8 bases from J; junction bases left unmatched: 7. The CDR3 loop spans 16 amino acids. The CDR3 nucleotides read TGCGCCAGCAGCCAAGAGGCTAGCGGGAGAACCTATGAGCAGTTCTTC. Protein: CASSQEASGRTYEQFF.

The gene calls are TRBV11-2 and TRBJ2-1; 12 nucleotides align to TRBD2. The germline CDR1 and CDR2 sequences are SGHAT and FQNNGV. The length of the CDR3 is 16 residues. Unmatched junction bases numbered 10, after V lost 4 bases and J lost 9 bases. Here the CDR3 reads CASSSPGLAGMREQFF. The CDR3 DNA reads TGTGCCAGCAGCTCCCCTGGACTAGCGGGAATGCGTGAGCAGTTCTTC.

This chain connects TRBV4-1 to TRBJ1-5; 8 bases align to TRBD1. Looked up from germline, CDR1 is MGHRA and CDR2 is YSYEKL. This CDR3 contains 14 residues. Trimming removed 5 bases from V and 5 bases from J; junction bases left unmatched: 5. CDR3 nucleotides: TGCGCCAGCAGCGAGGACAGGGACTATCAGCCCCAGCATTTT. Its protein product is CASSEDRDYQPQHF.

The V and J genes are TRBV5-6 and TRBJ2-3; D gene uncertain. V lost 5 bases to trimming and J lost 4 bases, with 11 bases between them. Germline CDR1 and CDR2: SGHDT and YYEEEE. The CDR3 is made up of 13 amino acids. The DNA for the CDR3 is TGTGCCAGCAGACTCTTTCGGCCAGATACGCAGTATTTT. Its translation: CASRLFRPDTQYF.

The V call is TRBV6-5, the J call TRBJ2-7; weak D call: TRBD2 (6 bases). Trimming removed 0 bases at V and 3 bases at J, with 15 bases between. The CDR3 length is 16 residues. Germline CDR1 MNHEY, CDR2 SVGAGI. The CDR3 nucleotides read TGTGCCAGCAGTTACTCGTCGGGGGTGGGGATCTACGAGCAGTACTTC. This encodes CASSYSSGVGIYEQYF.

The rearrangement links TRBV6-6 to TRBJ2-7, with TRBD2 as a possible D gene (5 bases). V shed 8 bases and J shed 2 bases, with 16 bases lying between them. Germline V gives CDR1 MNHNY, CDR2 SVGAGI (reference sequence). The CDR3 extends over 14 amino acids. Written as DNA, the CDR3 is TGTGCCAGCTCGGAGGACCAAGGTACCTACGAGCAGTACTTC. Encoded protein: CASSEDQGTYEQYF.

The chain is built from TRBV27 and TRBJ2-6; 7 bases map to TRBD1. The CDR3 totals 16 residues. The germline gives CDR1 MNHEY, CDR2 SMNVEV (reference sequence). V lost 6 bases to trimming and J lost 4 bases; unmatched junction nucleotides: 9. CDR3 nucleotide sequence: TGTGCCAGCAGACCGGGACAGACTCTGGGGGCCAACGTCCTGACTTTC. It translates to CASRPGQTLGANVLTF.

The chain has TRBV29-1 and TRBJ2-2; D gene unclear. Germline V gene lookup returns CDR1 SQVTM and CDR2 ANQGSEA. CDR3 length: 13 amino acids. V was pared by 3 bases and J by 1 base, with 6 bases between. CDR3 sequence: CSVDVENTGELFF. CDR3 sequence (DNA): TGCAGCGTTGATGTAGAGAACACCGGGGAGCTGTTTTTT.

The chain joins TRBV7-6 to TRBJ2-7; maybe TRBD2 (5 bases). The germline V and J ends were trimmed by 5 bases and 4 bases, with 12 bases remaining between them. The CDR3 is 13 amino acids. Germline V gene sequence: CDR1 SGHVS, CDR2 FNYEAQ. This CDR3 is CASSTGELYEQYF. In nucleotides, the CDR3 is TGTGCCAGCAGCACCGGGGAGTTGTACGAGCAGTACTTC.

V is TRBV15 and J is TRBJ2-3; D is unresolved. The CDR3 has 12 amino acids. V lost 0 bases and J 6 bases, leaving 4 bases between the germline ends. The germline CDR1 and CDR2 sequences are LNHNV and YYDKDF (reference sequence). The CDR3 DNA reads as TGTGCCACCAGCAGAGATTGGGATACGCAGTATTTT. Protein product: CATSRDWDTQYF.

The rearrangement uses TRBV11-2 and TRBJ2-5, with TRBD2 identical over 7 bases. Germline assignment: CDR1 SGHAT and CDR2 FQNNGV. V trimming: 5 bases; J trimming: 3 bases; junction bases outside the gene matches: 15. The CDR3 is made up of 17 amino acids. The DNA for the CDR3 is TGTGCCAGCAGCCCCCTGCTCGGGGGAGGGCCGGAAGAGACCCAGTACTTC. Translated: CASSPLLGGGPEETQYF.

With regard to this clone: A far larger clone lies a single base away; this is likely a read error. The gene calls are TRBV6-6 and TRBJ2-2; 10 bases fit TRBD2. V dropped 4 bases and J dropped 1; count of bases not matched to a gene: 0. CDR3 length: 15 residues. Germline CDR1 is MNHNY and CDR2 is SVGAGI (reference sequence). CDR3 amino acids: CASSWTSGNTGELFF. The CDR3, as DNA: TGTGCCAGCAGTTGGACTAGCGGGAACACCGGGGAGCTGTTTTTT.

The J gene is TRBJ2-1, the V gene TRBV9; no reliable D call. Trimming took off 4 bases at V and 4 bases at J, with 12 bases between the two ends. CDR3 size: 14 residues. Germline V gives CDR1 SGDLS, CDR2 YYNGEE. CDR3 sequence (DNA): TGTGCCAGCAGCCTCCGCACCCATTACAATGAGCAGTTCTTC. Protein: CASSLRTHYNEQFF.

This chain uses TRBV28 with TRBJ1-1, with TRBD1 matching 8 bases. The CDR3 has 15 residues. J was trimmed by 2 bases and V by 5 bases; bases with no gene match: 7. Germline CDR1 MDHEN, CDR2 SYDVKM. The CDR3, as DNA: TGTGCCAGCAGTAAAGACAGGGGCCTAAACACTGAAGCTTTCTTT. Translation: CASSKDRGLNTEAFF.

This clone was recorded only once. The same CDR3 arises from other DNA sequences in this sample as well. This chain links TRBV11-2 with TRBJ2-1; D is unresolved. Trimming removed 1 base at V and 3 bases at J, with 4 bases between. Germline CDR1 reads SGHAT; CDR2 reads FQNNGV. The CDR3 runs to 13 residues. CDR3 DNA: TGTGCCAGCAGCTTAGGTAGCTACAATGAGCAGTTCTTC. This sequence encodes CASSLGSYNEQFF.

The V call is TRBV30, the J call TRBJ1-1; TRBD1 agrees at 7 bases. The CDR3 is 16 residues long. Germline-derived CDR1 and CDR2 are GTSNPN and SVGIG (reference sequence). Germline trimming cut 1 base from V and 1 base from J; bases unmatched to any gene: 9. Here the CDR3 reads CAWSGTGGGGNTEAFF. Written as DNA, the CDR3 is TGTGCCTGGAGTGGGACAGGTGGCGGTGGGAACACTGAAGCTTTCTTT.

The chain is built from TRBV9 and TRBJ2-2; TRBD2 aligns across 8 bases. The CDR3 length is 16 residues. Unmatched junction bases numbered 5, after V lost 4 bases and J lost 0 bases. Germline CDR1 reads SGDLS; CDR2 reads YYNGEE. CDR3 sequence (DNA): TGTGCCAGCAGCCCGAGGGGACTAGCGAACACCGGGGAGCTGTTTTTT. Protein sequence: CASSPRGLANTGELFF.